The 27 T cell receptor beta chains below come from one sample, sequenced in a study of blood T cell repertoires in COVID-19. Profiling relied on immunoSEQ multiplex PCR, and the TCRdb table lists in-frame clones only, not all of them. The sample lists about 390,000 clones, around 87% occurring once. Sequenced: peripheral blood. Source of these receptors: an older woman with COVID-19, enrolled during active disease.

CDR3 nucleotides: TGCGCCAGCAGCTTTACAGGGGCCCTCCTGGACACTGAAGCTTTCTTT. Protein sequence: CASSFTGALLDTEAFF. This chain links TRBV5-1 with TRBJ1-1, with 7 bases that match TRBD1. The trim removed 2 bases at V and 3 bases at J, leaving 10 bases unmatched. CDR1 and CDR2 from the germline V gene are SGHRS and YFSETQ. The CDR3 consists of 16 residues.

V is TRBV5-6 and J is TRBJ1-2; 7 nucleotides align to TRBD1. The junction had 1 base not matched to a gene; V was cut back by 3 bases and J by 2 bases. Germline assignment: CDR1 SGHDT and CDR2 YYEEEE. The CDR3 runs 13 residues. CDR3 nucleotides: TGTGCCAGCAGCTGGGACAGAAACTATGGCTACACCTTC. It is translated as CASSWDRNYGYTF.

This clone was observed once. The DNA for the CDR3 is TGCGCCAGCAGCTTGGCCCCAGGATCTACTGGAAACACCATATATTTT. It codes for CASSLAPGSTGNTIYF. The chain carries TRBV5-1 and TRBJ1-3; no definite D call. The CDR3 loop spans 16 amino acids. Trimming removed 0 bases at V and 2 bases at J, with 12 bases between. CDR1 is SGHRS, CDR2 YFSETQ, per germline.

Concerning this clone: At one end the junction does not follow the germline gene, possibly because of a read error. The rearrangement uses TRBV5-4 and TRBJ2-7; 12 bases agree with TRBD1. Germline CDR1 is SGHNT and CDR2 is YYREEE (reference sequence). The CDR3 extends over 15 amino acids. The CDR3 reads CASSLGQGAPGEQYF. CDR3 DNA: TGTGCCAGCAGTTTGGGACAGGGGGCTCCGGGGGAGCAGTACTTC.

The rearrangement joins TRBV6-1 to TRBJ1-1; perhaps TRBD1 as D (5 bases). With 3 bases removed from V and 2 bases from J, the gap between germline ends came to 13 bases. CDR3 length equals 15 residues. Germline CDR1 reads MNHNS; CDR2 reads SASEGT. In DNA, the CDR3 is TGTGCCAGCAGTGAGAGGAGGGGTCATAACACTGAAGCTTTCTTT. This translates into CASSERRGHNTEAFF.

The CDR3 nucleotides are TGTGCCACCAAGGACGGACTAGCGGGGCACACCGGGGAGCTGTTTTTT. Protein product: CATKDGLAGHTGELFF. The chain combines TRBV15 with TRBJ2-2; TRBD2 aligns across 12 bases. The CDR3 loop spans 16 amino acids. V was pared by 7 bases and J by 3 bases, with 6 bases of the junction left unmatched. Germline CDR1 reads LNHNV; CDR2 reads YYDKDF (reference sequence).

The CDR3 DNA reads as TGTGCCAGTAGTATCGGGAACAATGAGCAGTTCTTC. Amino acid sequence: CASSIGNNEQFF. This chain joins TRBV19 and TRBJ2-1, with TRBD2 as a possible D gene (5 bases). V was trimmed by 3 bases and J by 5 bases, leaving 5 bases between them. The CDR3 sequence is 12 residues long. Germline values: CDR1 LNHDA, CDR2 SQIVND (reference sequence).

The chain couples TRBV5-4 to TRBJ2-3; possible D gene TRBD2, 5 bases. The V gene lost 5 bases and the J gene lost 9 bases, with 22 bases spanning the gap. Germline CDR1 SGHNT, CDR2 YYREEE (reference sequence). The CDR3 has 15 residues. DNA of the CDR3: TGTGCCAGCAGTTTTTGGACCGGCCGGACGGGGACGCAGTATTTT. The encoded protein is CASSFWTGRTGTQYF.

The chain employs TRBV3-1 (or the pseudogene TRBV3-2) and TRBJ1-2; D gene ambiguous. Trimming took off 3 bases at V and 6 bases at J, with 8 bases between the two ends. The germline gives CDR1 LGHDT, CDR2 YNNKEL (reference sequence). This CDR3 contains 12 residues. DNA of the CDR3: TGTGCCAGCAGCCACTTTCTCCATGGCTACACCTTC. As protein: CASSHFLHGYTF.

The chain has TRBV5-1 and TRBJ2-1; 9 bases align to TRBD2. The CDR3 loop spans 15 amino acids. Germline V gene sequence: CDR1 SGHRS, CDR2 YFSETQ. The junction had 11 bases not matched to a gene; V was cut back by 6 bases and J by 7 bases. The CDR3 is CASNPPGLAGNEQFF. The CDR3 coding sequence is TGCGCCAGCAACCCTCCGGGACTAGCTGGGAATGAGCAGTTCTTC.

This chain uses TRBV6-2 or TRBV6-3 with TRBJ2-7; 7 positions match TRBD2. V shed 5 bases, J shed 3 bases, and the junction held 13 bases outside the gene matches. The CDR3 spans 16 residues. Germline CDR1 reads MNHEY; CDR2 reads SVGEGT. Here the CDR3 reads CASSPRREGNFYEQYF. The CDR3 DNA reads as TGTGCCAGCAGTCCACGTAGGGAGGGTAACTTCTACGAGCAGTACTTC.

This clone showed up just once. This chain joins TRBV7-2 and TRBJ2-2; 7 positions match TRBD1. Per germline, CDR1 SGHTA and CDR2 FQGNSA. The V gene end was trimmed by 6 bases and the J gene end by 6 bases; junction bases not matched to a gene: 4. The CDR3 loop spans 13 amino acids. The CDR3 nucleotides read TGTGCCAGCAGGAGGGGGCCCTCCGGGGAGCTGTTTTTT. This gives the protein CASRRGPSGELFF.

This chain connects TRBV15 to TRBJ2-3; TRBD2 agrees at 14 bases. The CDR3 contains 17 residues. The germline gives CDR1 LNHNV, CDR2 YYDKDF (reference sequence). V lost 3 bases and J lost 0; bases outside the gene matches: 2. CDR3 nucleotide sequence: TGTGCCACCAGCAGGAGGACTAGCGGGGGGAGCACAGATACGCAGTATTTT. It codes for CATSRRTSGGSTDTQYF.

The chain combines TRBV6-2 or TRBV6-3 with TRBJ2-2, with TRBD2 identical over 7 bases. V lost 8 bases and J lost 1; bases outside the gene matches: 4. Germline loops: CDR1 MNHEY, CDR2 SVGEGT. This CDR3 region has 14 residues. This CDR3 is CASRRGGNTGELFF. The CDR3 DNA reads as TGTGCCAGCCGCCGCGGGGGGAACACCGGGGAGCTGTTTTTT.

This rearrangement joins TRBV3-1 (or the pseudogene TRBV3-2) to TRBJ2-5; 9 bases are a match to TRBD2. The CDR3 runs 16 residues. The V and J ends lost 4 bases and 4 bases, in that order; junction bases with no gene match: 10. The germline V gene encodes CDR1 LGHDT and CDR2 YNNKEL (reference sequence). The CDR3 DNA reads TGTGCCAGCAGCCTGCCGATTACAGCGGGGGGAGAGACCCAGTACTTC. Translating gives CASSLPITAGGETQYF.

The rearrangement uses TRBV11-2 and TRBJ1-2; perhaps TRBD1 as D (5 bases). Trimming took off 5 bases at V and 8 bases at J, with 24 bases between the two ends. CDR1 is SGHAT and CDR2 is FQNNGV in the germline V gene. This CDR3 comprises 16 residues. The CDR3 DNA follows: TGTGCCAGCAGCGCAAATCAGGGTACGCGATATGAAGGCTACACCTTC. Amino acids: CASSANQGTRYEGYTF.

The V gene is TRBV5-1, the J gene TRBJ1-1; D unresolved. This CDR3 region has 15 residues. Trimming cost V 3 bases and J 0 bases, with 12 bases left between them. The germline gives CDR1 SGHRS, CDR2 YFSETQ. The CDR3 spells CASSSESGMNTEAFF. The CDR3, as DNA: TGCGCCAGCAGCTCGGAATCGGGGATGAACACTGAAGCTTTCTTT.

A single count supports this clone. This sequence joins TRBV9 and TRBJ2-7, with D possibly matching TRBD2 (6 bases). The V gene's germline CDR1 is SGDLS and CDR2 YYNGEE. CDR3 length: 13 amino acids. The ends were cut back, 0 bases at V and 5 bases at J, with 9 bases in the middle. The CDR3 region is CASSVGRENEQYF. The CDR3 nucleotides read TGTGCCAGCAGCGTAGGGAGGGAAAACGAGCAGTACTTC. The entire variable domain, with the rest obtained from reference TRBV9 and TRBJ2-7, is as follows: DSGVTQTPKHLITATGQRVTLRCSPRSGDLSVYWYQQSLDQGLQFLIQYYNGEERAKGNILERFSAQQFPDLHSELNLSSLELGDSALYFCASSVGRENEQYFGPGTRLTVT.

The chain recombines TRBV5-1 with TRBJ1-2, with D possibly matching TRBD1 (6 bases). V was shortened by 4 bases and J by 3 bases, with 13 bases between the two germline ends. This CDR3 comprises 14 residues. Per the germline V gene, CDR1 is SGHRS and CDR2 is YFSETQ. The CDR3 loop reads CASSPPGGHYGYTF. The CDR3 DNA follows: TGCGCCAGCAGCCCGCCGGGGGGCCACTATGGCTACACCTTC. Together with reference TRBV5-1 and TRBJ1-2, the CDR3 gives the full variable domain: KAGVTQTPRYLIKTRGQQVTLSCSPISGHRSVSWYQQTPGQGLQFLFEYFSETQRNKGNFPGRFSGRQFSNSRSEMNVSTLELGDSALYLCASSPPGGHYGYTFGSGTRLTVV.

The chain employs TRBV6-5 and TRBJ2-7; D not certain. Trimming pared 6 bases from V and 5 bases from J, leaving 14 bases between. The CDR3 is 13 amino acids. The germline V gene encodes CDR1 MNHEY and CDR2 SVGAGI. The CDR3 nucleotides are TGTGCCAGCAGGCAGTCTAGACCTGACGAGCAGTACTTC. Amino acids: CASRQSRPDEQYF.

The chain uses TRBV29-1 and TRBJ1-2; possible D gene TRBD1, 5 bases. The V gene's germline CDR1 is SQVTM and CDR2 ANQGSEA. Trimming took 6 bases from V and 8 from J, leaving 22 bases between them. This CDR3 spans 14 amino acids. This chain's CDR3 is CSVAESGTRGGYTF. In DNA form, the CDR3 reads TGCAGCGTGGCAGAAAGCGGGACCCGGGGCGGCTACACCTTC.

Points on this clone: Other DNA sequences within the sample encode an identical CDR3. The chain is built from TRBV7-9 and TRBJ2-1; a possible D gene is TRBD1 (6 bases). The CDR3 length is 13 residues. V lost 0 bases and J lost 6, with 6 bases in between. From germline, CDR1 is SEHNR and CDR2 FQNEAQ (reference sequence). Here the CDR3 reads CASSLAGGNEQFF. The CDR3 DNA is TGTGCCAGCAGCTTAGCAGGGGGCAATGAGCAGTTCTTC.

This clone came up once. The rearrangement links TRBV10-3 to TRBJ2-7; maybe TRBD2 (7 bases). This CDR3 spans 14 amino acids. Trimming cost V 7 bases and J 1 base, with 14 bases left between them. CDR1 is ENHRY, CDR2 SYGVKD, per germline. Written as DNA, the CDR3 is TGTGCCATCAAGTGGGGGGGCCATTCCTACGAGCAGTACTTC. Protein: CAIKWGGHSYEQYF.

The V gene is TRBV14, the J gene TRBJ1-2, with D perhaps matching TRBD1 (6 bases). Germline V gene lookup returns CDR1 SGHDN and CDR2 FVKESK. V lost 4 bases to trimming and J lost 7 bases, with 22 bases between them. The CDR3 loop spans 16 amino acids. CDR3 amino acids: CASSPRTDSFSIGYTF. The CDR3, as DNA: TGTGCCAGCAGCCCTAGGACAGACTCATTCTCTATTGGCTACACCTTC.

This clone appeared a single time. The CDR3 loop reads CASSFSGDSSSGNTIYF. The DNA of the CDR3 is TGTGCCAGCAGCTTCTCAGGGGATAGCAGCTCTGGAAACACCATATATTTT. This rearrangement joins TRBV7-8 to TRBJ1-3, with TRBD1 as a possible D gene (6 bases). The germline CDR1 and CDR2 sequences are SGHVS and FQNEAQ. Trimming stripped 3 bases from V and 0 bases from J, with 15 bases between. The CDR3 totals 17 residues.

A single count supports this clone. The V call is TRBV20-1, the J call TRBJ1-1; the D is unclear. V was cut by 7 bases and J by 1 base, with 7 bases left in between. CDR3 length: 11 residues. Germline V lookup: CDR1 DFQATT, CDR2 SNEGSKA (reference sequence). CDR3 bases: TGCAGTGGCCAGGAGAACACTGAAGCTTTCTTT. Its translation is CSGQENTEAFF.

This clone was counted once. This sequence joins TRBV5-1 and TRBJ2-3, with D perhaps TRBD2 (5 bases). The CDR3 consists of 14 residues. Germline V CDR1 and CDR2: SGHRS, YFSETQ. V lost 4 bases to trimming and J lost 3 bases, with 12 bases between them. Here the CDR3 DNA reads TGCGCCAGCAGCGGAGGCCGGATAACAGATACGCAGTATTTT. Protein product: CASSGGRITDTQYF.